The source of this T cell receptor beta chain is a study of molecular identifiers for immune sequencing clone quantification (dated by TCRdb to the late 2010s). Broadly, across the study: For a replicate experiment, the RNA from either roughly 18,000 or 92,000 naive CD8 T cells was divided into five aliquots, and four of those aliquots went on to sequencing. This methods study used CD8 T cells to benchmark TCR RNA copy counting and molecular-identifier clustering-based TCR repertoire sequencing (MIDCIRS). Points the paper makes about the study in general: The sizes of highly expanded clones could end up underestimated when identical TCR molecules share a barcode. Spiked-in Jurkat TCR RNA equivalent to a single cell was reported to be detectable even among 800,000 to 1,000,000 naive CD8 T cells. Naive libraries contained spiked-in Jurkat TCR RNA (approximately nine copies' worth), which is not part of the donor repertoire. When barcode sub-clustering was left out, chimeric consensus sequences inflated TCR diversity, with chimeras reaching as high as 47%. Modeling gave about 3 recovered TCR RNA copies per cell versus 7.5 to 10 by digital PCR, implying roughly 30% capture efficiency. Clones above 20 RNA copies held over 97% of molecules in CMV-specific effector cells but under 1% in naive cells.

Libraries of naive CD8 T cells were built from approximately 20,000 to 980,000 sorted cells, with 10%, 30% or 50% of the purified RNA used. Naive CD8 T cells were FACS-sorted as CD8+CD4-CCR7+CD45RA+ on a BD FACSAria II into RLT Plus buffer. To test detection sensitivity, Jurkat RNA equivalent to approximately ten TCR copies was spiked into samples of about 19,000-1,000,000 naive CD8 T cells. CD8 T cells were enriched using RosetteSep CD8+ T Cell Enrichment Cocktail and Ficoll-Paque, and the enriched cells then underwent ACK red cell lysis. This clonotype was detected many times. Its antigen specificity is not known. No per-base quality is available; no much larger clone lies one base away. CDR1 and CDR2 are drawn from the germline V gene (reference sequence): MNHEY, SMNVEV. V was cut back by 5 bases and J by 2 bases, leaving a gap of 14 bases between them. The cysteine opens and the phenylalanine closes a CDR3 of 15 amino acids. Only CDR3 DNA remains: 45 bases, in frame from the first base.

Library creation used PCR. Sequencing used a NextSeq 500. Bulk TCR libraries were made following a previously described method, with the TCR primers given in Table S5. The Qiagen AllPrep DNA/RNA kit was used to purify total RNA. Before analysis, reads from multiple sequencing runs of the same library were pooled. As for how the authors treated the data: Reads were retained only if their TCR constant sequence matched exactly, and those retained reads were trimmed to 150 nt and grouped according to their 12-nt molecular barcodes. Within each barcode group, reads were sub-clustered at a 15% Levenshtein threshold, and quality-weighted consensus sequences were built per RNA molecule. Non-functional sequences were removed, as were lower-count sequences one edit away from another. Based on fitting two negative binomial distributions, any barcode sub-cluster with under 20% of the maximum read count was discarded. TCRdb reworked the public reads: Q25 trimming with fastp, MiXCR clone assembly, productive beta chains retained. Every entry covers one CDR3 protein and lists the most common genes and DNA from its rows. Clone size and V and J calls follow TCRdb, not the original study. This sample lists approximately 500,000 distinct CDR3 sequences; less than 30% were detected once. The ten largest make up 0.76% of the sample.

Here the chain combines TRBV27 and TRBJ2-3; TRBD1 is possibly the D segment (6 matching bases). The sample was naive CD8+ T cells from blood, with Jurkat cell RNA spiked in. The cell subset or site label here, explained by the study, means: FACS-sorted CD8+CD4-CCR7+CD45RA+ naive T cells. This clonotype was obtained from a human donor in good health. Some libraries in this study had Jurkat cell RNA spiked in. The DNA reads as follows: TGTGCCAGCAGTCCAAGCCGGGACATCACAGATACGCAGTATTTT. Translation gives CASSPSRDITDTQYF.